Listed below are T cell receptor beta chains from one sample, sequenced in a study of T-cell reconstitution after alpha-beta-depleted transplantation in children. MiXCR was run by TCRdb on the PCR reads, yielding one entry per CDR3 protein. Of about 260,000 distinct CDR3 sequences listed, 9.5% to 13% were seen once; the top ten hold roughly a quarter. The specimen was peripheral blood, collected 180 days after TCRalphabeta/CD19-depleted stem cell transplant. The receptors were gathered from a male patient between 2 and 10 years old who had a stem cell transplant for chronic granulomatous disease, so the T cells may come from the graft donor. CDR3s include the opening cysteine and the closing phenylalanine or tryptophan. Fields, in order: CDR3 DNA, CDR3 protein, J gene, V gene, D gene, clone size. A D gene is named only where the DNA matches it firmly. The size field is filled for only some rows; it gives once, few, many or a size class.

DNA: TGTGCCAGCAGCCCTGGAAACACCATATATTTT
CDR3: CASSPGNTIYF
J: TRBJ1-3
V: TRBV12-3/TRBV12-4
D: -
size: many

DNA: TGCAGTGCTAGAGATCATGGGACAGGGCAAAACGAGCAGTACTTC
CDR3: CSARDHGTGQNEQYF
J: TRBJ2-7
V: TRBV20-1
D: TRBD1
size: many

DNA: TGTGCCAGCACCCCCCATCCGAACACCGGGGAGCTGTTTTTT
CDR3: CASTPHPNTGELFF
J: TRBJ2-2
V: TRBV3-1
D: -
size: many

DNA: TGTGCCATCAGTGCCCGGGATGAGCAGTTCTTC
CDR3: CAISARDEQFF
J: TRBJ2-1
V: TRBV10-3
D: -
size: many

DNA: TGTGCCAGCAACTCTCCTAGCGGGGGGCTAGGCGAGCAGTACTTC
CDR3: CASNSPSGGLGEQYF
J: TRBJ2-7
V: TRBV12-3/TRBV12-4
D: TRBD2
size: few

DNA: TGCAGAGACCACAGCGTGCTCTTCGCATTT
CDR3: CRDHSVLFAF
J: TRBJ1-5
V: TRBV20-1
D: -
size: many

DNA: TGTGCCAGCAGCCCTCGACGGTACCAAGAGACCCAGTACTTC
CDR3: CASSPRRYQETQYF
J: TRBJ2-5
V: TRBV7-2
D: -
size: many

DNA: TGCAGTGCTAGAGCGTACAGGGGCTACGAGCAGTACTTC
CDR3: CSARAYRGYEQYF
J: TRBJ2-7
V: TRBV20-1
D: TRBD1
size: -

DNA: TGTGCCAGCAGGCCAGCGGGGACAGGAGGAAACACCATATATTTT
CDR3: CASRPAGTGGNTIYF
J: TRBJ1-3
V: TRBV7-9
D: TRBD1
size: many

DNA: TGCGCCAGCAGCTGGGGACAGGCCTCGAATCAGCCCCAGCATTTT
CDR3: CASSWGQASNQPQHF
J: TRBJ1-5
V: TRBV5-1
D: TRBD1
size: -

DNA: TGTGCCAGCAGCAAAGCGGGACAGATCTACAATGAGCAGTTCTTC
CDR3: CASSKAGQIYNEQFF
J: TRBJ2-1
V: TRBV7-2
D: -
size: many

DNA: TGCAGTGCTAGAGATTTGAATGGGAGGGCTGGGTGGTCCCAGTACTTC
CDR3: CSARDLNGRAGWSQYF
J: TRBJ2-5
V: TRBV20-1
D: TRBD2
size: once

DNA: TGTGCCAGCAGTTTATCCACAGGGATGGGTTCACCCCTCCACTTT
CDR3: CASSLSTGMGSPLHF
J: TRBJ1-6
V: TRBV27
D: -
size: many

DNA: TGTGCCAGCAGCTTAGCGGGGGCAGGACAGGGCGTTCGTCAGCCCCAGCATTTT
CDR3: CASSLAGAGQGVRQPQHF
J: TRBJ1-5
V: TRBV7-2
D: TRBD1
size: many

DNA: TGTGCTAGTGACACCAGGGGTGGAGAAAAACTGTTTTTT
CDR3: CASDTRGGEKLFF
J: TRBJ1-4
V: TRBV12-5
D: -
size: many

DNA: TGTGCCAGCAGTATGACAGGGCCCTACGAGCAGTACTTC
CDR3: CASSMTGPYEQYF
J: TRBJ2-7
V: TRBV27
D: TRBD1
size: many

DNA: TGTGCCAGCAGCCAAGATCGTCGGAACCGCGACCAGTACTTC
CDR3: CASSQDRRNRDQYF
J: TRBJ2-5
V: TRBV3-1
D: -
size: many

DNA: TGTGCCAGCAGTTACGGGGGCAGAGCGGGAGGGAACGAGCAGTACTTC
CDR3: CASSYGGRAGGNEQYF
J: TRBJ2-7
V: TRBV6-5
D: TRBD2
size: many

DNA: TGCGCCAGCAGCTCTTCGGTCACGCAAGAGACCCAGTACTTC
CDR3: CASSSSVTQETQYF
J: TRBJ2-5
V: TRBV5-1
D: -
size: many

DNA: TGTGCCAGCCCCCCATGGGGGACAGGGGGCTCTGGGGCCAACGTCCTGACTTTC
CDR3: CASPPWGTGGSGANVLTF
J: TRBJ2-6
V: TRBV11-2
D: TRBD1
size: -

DNA: TGTGCCAGCAGTGACCATATGGCGGCTAAGTACCAAGAGACCCAGTACTTC
CDR3: CASSDHMAAKYQETQYF
J: TRBJ2-5
V: TRBV6-1
D: -
size: many

DNA: TGTGCCAGCAGTTACTCGGGACCCAGCACCACACAAGATACGCAGTATTTT
CDR3: CASSYSGPSTTQDTQYF
J: TRBJ2-3
V: TRBV6-5
D: -
size: many

DNA: TGTGCCAGCAGCAGATATATCCTAGCGGGAGGGGATGAGCAGTTCTTC
CDR3: CASSRYILAGGDEQFF
J: TRBJ2-1
V: TRBV5-4
D: TRBD2
size: -

DNA: TGTGCCAGCAGTTTCGACGGGACCACTATCACAGATACGCAGTATTTT
CDR3: CASSFDGTTITDTQYF
J: TRBJ2-3
V: TRBV28
D: -
size: -

DNA: TGCAGTGCTATCCGGTCGAGAGGGAGCTACGAGCAGTACTTC
CDR3: CSAIRSRGSYEQYF
J: TRBJ2-7
V: TRBV20-1
D: -
size: many

DNA: TGCGCCAGCAGCTTCACAGGGACCACCGGGGAGCTGTTTTTT
CDR3: CASSFTGTTGELFF
J: TRBJ2-2
V: TRBV5-1
D: -
size: many

DNA: TGTGCCAGCAGCCCCTTCTCACACTCGAACACCGGGGAGCTGTTTTTT
CDR3: CASSPFSHSNTGELFF
J: TRBJ2-2
V: TRBV3-1
D: -
size: many

DNA: TGTGCCAGCAGTGCCGGGACGGAGAAAAACATTCAGTACTTC
CDR3: CASSAGTEKNIQYF
J: TRBJ2-4
V: TRBV6-2/TRBV6-3
D: -
size: many

DNA: TGTGCCCTCAGCTCTAGCGGGAGCTACAATGAGCAGTTCTTC
CDR3: CALSSSGSYNEQFF
J: TRBJ2-1
V: TRBV2
D: TRBD2
size: medium-sized

DNA: TGTGCCAGCAGCTTGGCCACAGGGGTATATGAGCAGTTCTTC
CDR3: CASSLATGVYEQFF
J: TRBJ2-1
V: TRBV5-6
D: TRBD1
size: many

DNA: TGTGCCAGCAGCTTAGTAGGGGCCTCTGGGGGGATGGAAAAGACCCAGTACTTC
CDR3: CASSLVGASGGMEKTQYF
J: TRBJ2-5
V: TRBV7-6
D: -
size: many

DNA: TGTGCCAGCAGCAGGGACCTGAAAACAGATACGCAGTATTTT
CDR3: CASSRDLKTDTQYF
J: TRBJ2-3
V: TRBV7-2
D: -
size: few

DNA: TGTGCCAGCACCCTACAGGGGGTAACTGGCGAGCAGTACTTC
CDR3: CASTLQGVTGEQYF
J: TRBJ2-7
V: TRBV28
D: TRBD1
size: many

DNA: TGTGCCACCAGCAGTGAGAAACTAGTTATGGCCTACAATGAGCAGTTCTTC
CDR3: CATSSEKLVMAYNEQFF
J: TRBJ2-1
V: TRBV15
D: -
size: -

DNA: TGTGCCAGCAGAAACCGCCCCATCCCCCAAGAGACCCAGTACTTC
CDR3: CASRNRPIPQETQYF
J: TRBJ2-5
V: TRBV7-2
D: -
size: many

DNA: TGTGCCAGCAGTCTAGGACAGGTTGTCTTTGGAAACACCATATATTTT
CDR3: CASSLGQVVFGNTIYF
J: TRBJ1-3
V: TRBV12-3/TRBV12-4
D: TRBD1
size: few

DNA: TGTGCCAGCAGTTACCCATCTAGCGGGAGCAACCCTAGCACAGATACGCAGTATTTT
CDR3: CASSYPSSGSNPSTDTQYF
J: TRBJ2-3
V: TRBV6-2/TRBV6-3
D: TRBD2
size: many

DNA: TGCAGTGCTAGGAGTCAAGGGAACACTGAAGCTTTCTTT
CDR3: CSARSQGNTEAFF
J: TRBJ1-1
V: TRBV20-1
D: -
size: many

DNA: TGTGCCAGCAGTTACAGGGGTACCAATCAGCCCCAGCATTTT
CDR3: CASSYRGTNQPQHF
J: TRBJ1-5
V: TRBV6-5
D: -
size: many

DNA: TGTGCCAGCAGCTCAACTAGCTCCTACGAGCAGTACTTC
CDR3: CASSSTSSYEQYF
J: TRBJ2-7
V: TRBV7-2
D: -
size: many

DNA: TGTGCCAGTAGTATCCCAGGACAAGCCCGAGAGACCCAGTACTTC
CDR3: CASSIPGQARETQYF
J: TRBJ2-5
V: TRBV19
D: -
size: few

DNA: TGTGCCAGCAGAACCGGGACAGGGGGCGCTGGCTATGGCTACACCTTC
CDR3: CASRTGTGGAGYGYTF
J: TRBJ1-2
V: TRBV27
D: TRBD1
size: many

DNA: TGTGCCACCAGCAGCCTCTCCCAGGACAGGGCTTACTACGAGCAGTACTTC
CDR3: CATSSLSQDRAYYEQYF
J: TRBJ2-7
V: TRBV15
D: TRBD1
size: once

DNA: TGCGCCAGCAGCCACCCGGGGGCCACAAAGGGGGATACGCAGTATTTT
CDR3: CASSHPGATKGDTQYF
J: TRBJ2-3
V: TRBV4-1
D: -
size: many

DNA: TGTGCCAGCAGCGCCCGTAATGAAAAACTGTTTTTT
CDR3: CASSARNEKLFF
J: TRBJ1-4
V: TRBV12-3/TRBV12-4
D: -
size: -

DNA: TGCAGTGCTAGTCCGGGAGCCTACACCGGGGAGCTGTTTTTT
CDR3: CSASPGAYTGELFF
J: TRBJ2-2
V: TRBV20-1
D: -
size: many

DNA: TGCAGCGTTGATGGCCGAGAGAACACCGGGGAGCTGTTTTTT
CDR3: CSVDGRENTGELFF
J: TRBJ2-2
V: TRBV29-1
D: -
size: many

DNA: TGTGCCAGCAGTCCCATCTTAGGGCCCCCTCGAGGCTACACCTTC
CDR3: CASSPILGPPRGYTF
J: TRBJ1-2
V: TRBV28
D: -
size: many

DNA: TGTGCCAGCAGGAAGCCGGGTCTACAAGAGACCCAGTACTTC
CDR3: CASRKPGLQETQYF
J: TRBJ2-5
V: TRBV28
D: -
size: many

DNA: TGTGCCAGCAGTTTTCTGCATGAGCAGTTCTTC
CDR3: CASSFLHEQFF
J: TRBJ2-1
V: TRBV28
D: -
size: once

DNA: TGCAGCGTTGAGGGCCTAGCGGGGAACACAGATACGCAGTATTTT
CDR3: CSVEGLAGNTDTQYF
J: TRBJ2-3
V: TRBV29-1
D: TRBD2
size: many

DNA: TGTGCCAGCAGTTTTCAGGCAGGAGCGGGCTACACCTTC
CDR3: CASSFQAGAGYTF
J: TRBJ1-2
V: TRBV27
D: -
size: many

DNA: TGTGCCAGCAGTGGACTAGCGGAGGACAATGAGCAGTTCTTC
CDR3: CASSGLAEDNEQFF
J: TRBJ2-1
V: TRBV12-3/TRBV12-4
D: TRBD2
size: many

DNA: TGTGCCAGCAGTCCCAAGTGGGAGGGGGGTGGCAAAAACATTCAGTACTTC
CDR3: CASSPKWEGGGKNIQYF
J: TRBJ2-4
V: TRBV27
D: -
size: many